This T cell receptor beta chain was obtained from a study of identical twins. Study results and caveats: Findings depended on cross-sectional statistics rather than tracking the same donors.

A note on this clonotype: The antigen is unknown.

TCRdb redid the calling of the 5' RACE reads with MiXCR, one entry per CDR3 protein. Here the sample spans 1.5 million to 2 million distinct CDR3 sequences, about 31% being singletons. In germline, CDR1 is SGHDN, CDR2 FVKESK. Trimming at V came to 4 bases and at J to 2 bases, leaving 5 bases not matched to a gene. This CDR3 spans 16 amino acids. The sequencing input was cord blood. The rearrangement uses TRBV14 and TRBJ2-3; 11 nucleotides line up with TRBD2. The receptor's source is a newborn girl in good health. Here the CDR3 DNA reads TGTGCCAGCAGCCCCATAGCGGGAGGGATCACAGATACGCAGTATTTT. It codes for CASSPIAGGITDTQYF.